What follows is one TCR beta chain and its context. The target antigen is unknown. This entry belongs to a study of a mutant IDH1 vaccine in newly diagnosed glioma. Trimming took off 8 bases at V and 1 base at J, with 14 bases between the two ends. The V gene's germline CDR1 is SNHLY and CDR2 FYNNEI. This CDR3 has 15 amino acids. Sequencing used immunoSEQ multiplex PCR; TCRdb keeps in-frame clones, though not all of them. The sample comprises tens of thousands of clones, roughly 87% of which are singletons, and about 3.3% rests with the top ten. Noted time point: week 47, end of study. Doses consisted of 300 ug of mutant IDH1 20-mer peptide each, paired with topical imiquimod. Eight vaccinations reached patients in weeks 1, 3, 5, 7, 11, 15, 19 and 23.

The rearrangement links TRBV2 to TRBJ2-2; D is perhaps TRBD1 or TRBD2 (5 bases each). The source was PBMCs, collected from a glioma patient whose treatment included an IDH1 peptide vaccine. The source of this sequence is a woman aged 50 to 60 with glioma. The CDR3 DNA is TGTGCCAGCGCCCCGGTGAGGGGGAACACCGGGGAGCTGTTTTTT. Amino acids: CASAPVRGNTGELFF.